The source of this TCR beta chain is a study of graft-versus-host responses after intestinal transplantation (dated by TCRdb to about 2021). In the study overall: The transplants that recipients received were multivisceral, liver-intestinal, or isolated intestinal. All recipients received anti-thymocyte globulin induction followed by maintenance tacrolimus and steroids for three to four years. After intestinal transplantation, graft-versus-host and host-versus-graft alloreactive T cell clones in the graft, circulation and bone marrow were tracked using bulk TCR-beta CDR3 sequencing. Alloreactive clones were identified by sequencing pre-transplant mixed lymphocyte reaction products and comparing these products with unstimulated pre-transplant donor and recipient T cells. The cohort enrolled under 25 intestinal transplant recipients including one retransplant, and a few patients lacking pretransplant specimens were excluded. Donor T cell macrochimerism was defined as a peak of at least 4% donor T cells among recipient peripheral blood mononuclear cells. Rather than being sequenced by the commercial service, samples from three later patients were sequenced in-house on an Illumina MiSeq and processed with MiXCR. The study at large found these results: The relatively low number and heterogeneity of intestinal transplant patients limited the conclusions. Early after transplant, declines in HvG clones were associated with peak levels of circulating GvH clones. GvH clones were detected in recipient bone marrow, and some of these GvH clones were observed earlier in ileal mucosa or blood, consistent with an intestinal mucosal origin. In patients with donor T cell macrochimerism, the allografts had high GvH to HvG T cell clonal ratios.

The method behind the library was the immunoSEQ multiplex PCR assay. For most patients, genomic DNA was isolated using the Qiagen DNeasy Blood and Tissue Kit and was shipped frozen to Adaptive Biotechnologies for TCR sequencing. For most patients, high-throughput TCR-beta CDR3 sequencing of genomic DNA was performed by Adaptive Biotechnologies. On the study's bioinformatics: TCR sequencing data for around 19 patients were retrieved from Adaptive's ImmunoSEQ software; three other patients were processed with MiXCR and VDJtools. To correct CD4 versus CD8 sorting errors, sequences present in both subsets at a frequency ratio below 5:1 were removed. CDR3 nucleotide sequences shared by donor and recipient were removed because the origin of these sequences could not be assigned. To be classed as alloreactive, a clone needed at least 2-fold expansion over unstimulated cells and a minimum CFSE-low frequency of 0.002% (template counts) or 0.001% (read counts). Clones detected in sequenced pre-transplant spleen, lymph node, or MLR CFSE-low populations of the donor or recipient were defined as mappable. The cumulative frequency of alloreactive clones was calculated as a percentage of all sequences, weighted by copy number. TCRdb's version of the immuneACCESS table is confined to in-frame rearrangements and falls short of the full clone set. An unresolved V gene accounts for under half of the shortfall where checked; the remainder is of unknown origin. The V and J calls and clone size are taken from that table; D and trimming were inferred from the DNA. The sample table shows some 120,000 clones, and around 90% are seen once. Of the sample, approximately 0.22% is held by the ten largest clones.

CDR1 and CDR2 were assigned from the germline V gene as ENHRY and SYGVKD. The CDR3 covers 14 residues, taking in both the cysteine and the phenylalanine. Just CDR3 DNA is preserved here, 42 bases in frame from base 1. About this clone itself: There is no known antigen for this receptor. The junction and the germline gene differ at one end; a read error may be behind it. This CDR3 is also generated by other DNA sequences in the sample.

In light of the paper, this sample's time point label describes: cells obtained before transplantation from donor or recipient. CD3+CD4+ and CD3+CD8+ populations were FACS-sorted from unstimulated pre-transplant donor and recipient cells taken from spleen or lymph nodes. The material sequenced was unstimulated CD4+ T cells sorted from spleen or lymph node cells, taken before transplant. The rearrangement combines TRBV10-3 with TRBJ2-5; 8 junctional bases match TRBD2. The source of this sequence is a human donor who was the organ donor for an intestinal transplant. CDR3 loop: CAISGSGRGETQYF. The DNA sequence reads TGCGCCATCAGTGGGAGCGGGAGAGGGGAGACCCAGTACTTC.